Presented here are 10 T cell receptor beta chains from one specimen sequenced in a study of Graves' ophthalmopathy and Graves' hyperthyroidism. Amplification from RNA transcripts yielded the TCR beta CDR3 regions. Second-round multiplex PCR followed a first-round RT-PCR using HTBI primers. MiXCR, run by TCRdb on the multiplex PCR reads, gives a single entry per CDR3 protein. The profile covers approximately 1.2 million distinct CDR3 sequences, with less than 45% appearing a single time and 11% taken by the ten largest. The sample comprised peripheral blood or thyroid tissue (not recorded which). Every receptor here comes from an adult man with Graves' hyperthyroidism.

This clonotype was seen a handful of times. CDR3 amino acids: CASSQYRTLEGETQYF. The CDR3 DNA sequence: TGCGCCAGCAGCCAGTACCGGACTCTTGAGGGGGAGACCCAGTACTTC. The chain uses TRBV4-1 and TRBJ2-5; D is possibly TRBD1 or TRBD2 (5 bases each). The CDR3 loop spans 16 amino acids. Germline CDR1 and CDR2: MGHRA and YSYEKL. Trimming pared 3 bases from V and 5 bases from J, leaving 19 bases between.

This clonotype has more than one count but fewer than ten. The V gene is TRBV7-8, the J gene TRBJ2-7; 10 bases are a match to TRBD1. This CDR3 region has 16 residues. The V gene's germline CDR1 is SGHVS and CDR2 FQNEAQ. V shed 5 bases and J 8 bases; nucleotides not matched to a gene: 15. CDR3 DNA: TGTGCCAGCAGCCCGGGACAGGGGACGTCGTTACGCCAGCAGTACTTC. This translates into CASSPGQGTSLRQQYF.

As to this clonotype: A read error may produce the germline difference seen at one junction end. The CDR3 region has the DNA TGTGCCAGCAGTGAATGGGACCTTAAGGGGGCTTTCTTT. Translation gives CASSEWDLKGAFF. The chain links TRBV10-3 to TRBJ1-1; D may be TRBD1 (5 bases). The V gene's germline CDR1 is ENHRY and CDR2 SYGVKD. This CDR3 is 13 amino acids long.

Worth noting for this clonotype: A much more abundant neighbour one base away suggests this may be a read error. This chain connects TRBV5-1 to TRBJ1-1; D uncertain. Germline V CDR1 and CDR2: SGHRS, YFSETQ. This CDR3 contains 12 residues. Here the CDR3 DNA reads TGCGCCAACAGCTCAGGAGCCCCAGAAGCTTTCTTT. Amino acids: CANSSGAPEAFF.

Ten or more counts support this clonotype. The chain uses TRBV20-1 and TRBJ2-5, with D unresolved. From germline, CDR1 is DFQATT and CDR2 SNEGSKA (reference sequence). The CDR3 length is 12 residues. V was cut by 1 base and J by 2 bases, with 5 bases left in between. CDR3: CSARGKQETQYF. The CDR3 DNA sequence: TGCAGTGCTAGAGGGAAACAAGAGACCCAGTACTTC.

Regarding this clonotype: At one end, the junction sequence differs from germline, possibly due to a read error. This chain connects TRBV10-3 to TRBJ2-2; 8 bases match TRBD1. Per the germline V gene, CDR1 is ENHRY and CDR2 is SYGVKD. The CDR3 totals 14 residues. CDR3 bases: TGTGCCAGCAGTCAACAGGGGGTCTCCGGGGAGCTGTTTTTT. It is translated as CASSQQGVSGELFF.

The gene calls are TRBV7-8 and TRBJ1-1; maybe TRBD1 (6 bases). Per germline, CDR1 SGHVS and CDR2 FQNEAQ. V dropped 3 bases and J dropped 6 bases, with 14 bases sitting between them. The CDR3 extends over 14 amino acids. CDR3 sequence (DNA): TGTGCCAGCAGCTTTGCGGGGGGCACGGCTGAAGCTTTCTTT. This encodes CASSFAGGTAEAFF.

This clonotype was observed many times. The chain couples TRBV2 to TRBJ2-7, with D possibly called TRBD1 or TRBD2 (5 bases each). The CDR3 spans 13 residues. Germline V gives CDR1 SNHLY, CDR2 FYNNEI. Trimming stripped 8 bases from V and 2 bases from J, with 13 bases between. DNA for the CDR3: TGTGCCAGCGAGGGACGGCGCACCTACGAGCAGTACTTC. Residues: CASEGRRTYEQYF.

The chain has TRBV4-2 and TRBJ2-7; 9 bases agree with TRBD2. CDR1 is LGHNA and CDR2 is YNFKEQ in the germline V gene. Germline trimming cut 3 bases from V and 6 bases from J; bases unmatched to any gene: 12. The CDR3 covers 16 residues. The CDR3: CASSHFAREGLPEQYF. In DNA form, the CDR3 reads TGTGCCAGCAGCCACTTTGCGCGGGAGGGCCTGCCCGAGCAGTACTTC.

This clonotype has ten or more counts. V and J are TRBV11-2 and TRBJ1-4; tentative D call: TRBD1 (5 bases). The CDR3 length is 15 residues. The germline gives CDR1 SGHAT, CDR2 FQNNGV. V lost 0 bases and J 6 bases, leaving 11 bases between the germline ends. The CDR3 DNA reads as TGTGCCAGCAGCTTAGATGGGACGGGCGATGAAAAACTGTTTTTT. Encoded protein: CASSLDGTGDEKLFF.